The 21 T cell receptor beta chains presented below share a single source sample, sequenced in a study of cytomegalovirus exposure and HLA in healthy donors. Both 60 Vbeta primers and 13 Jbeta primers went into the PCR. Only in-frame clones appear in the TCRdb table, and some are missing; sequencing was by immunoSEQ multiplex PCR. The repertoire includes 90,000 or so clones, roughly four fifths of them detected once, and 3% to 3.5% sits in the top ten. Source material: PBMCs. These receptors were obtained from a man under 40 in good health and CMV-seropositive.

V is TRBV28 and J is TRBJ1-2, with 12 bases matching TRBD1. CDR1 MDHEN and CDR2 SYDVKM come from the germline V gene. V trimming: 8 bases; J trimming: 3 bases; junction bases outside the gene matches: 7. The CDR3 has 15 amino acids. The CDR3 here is CASGTGTGGYYGYTF. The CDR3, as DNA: TGTGCCAGCGGAACCGGGACAGGGGGCTACTATGGCTACACCTTC.

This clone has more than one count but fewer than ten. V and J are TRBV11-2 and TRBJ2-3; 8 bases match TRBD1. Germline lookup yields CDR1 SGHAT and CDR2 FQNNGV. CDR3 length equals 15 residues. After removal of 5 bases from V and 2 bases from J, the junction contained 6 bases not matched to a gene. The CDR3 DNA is TGTGCCAGCAGCCCAGGACAGGGACACACAGATACGCAGTATTTT. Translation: CASSPGQGHTDTQYF.

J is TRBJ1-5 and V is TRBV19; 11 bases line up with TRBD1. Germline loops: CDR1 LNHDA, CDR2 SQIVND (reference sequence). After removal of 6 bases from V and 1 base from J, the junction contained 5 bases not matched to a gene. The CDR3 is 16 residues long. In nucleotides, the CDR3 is TGTGCCAGTAGACGGACAGGGGGCACGAGCAATCAGCCCCAGCATTTT. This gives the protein CASRRTGGTSNQPQHF.

The CDR3 DNA reads as TGTGCCAGCAGTGAAGCGGGGGGCACCGGGGAGCTGTTTTTT. This gives the protein CASSEAGGTGELFF. The V gene is TRBV2, the J gene TRBJ2-2; possibly TRBD2 for D (6 bases). The CDR3 has 14 residues. The ends were cut back, 0 bases at V and 4 bases at J, with 6 bases in the middle. The germline V gene encodes CDR1 SNHLY and CDR2 FYNNEI.

Here the CDR3 DNA reads TGTGCCAGCAGCCTGGGAGGGACAGGGATTGAAAAACTGTTTTTT. Translating it yields CASSLGGTGIEKLFF. The V gene is TRBV5-4, the J gene TRBJ1-4; TRBD1 aligns across 9 bases. This CDR3 is built from 15 residues. CDR1 and CDR2 (germline): SGHNT, YYREEE (reference sequence). The junction had 8 bases not matched to a gene; V was cut back by 4 bases and J by 7 bases.

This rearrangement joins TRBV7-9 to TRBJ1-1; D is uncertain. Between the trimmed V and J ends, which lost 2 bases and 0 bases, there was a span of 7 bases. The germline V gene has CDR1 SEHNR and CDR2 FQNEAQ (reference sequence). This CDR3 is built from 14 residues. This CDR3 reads CASSLTDMNTEAFF. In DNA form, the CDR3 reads TGTGCCAGCAGCTTAACAGACATGAACACTGAAGCTTTCTTT.

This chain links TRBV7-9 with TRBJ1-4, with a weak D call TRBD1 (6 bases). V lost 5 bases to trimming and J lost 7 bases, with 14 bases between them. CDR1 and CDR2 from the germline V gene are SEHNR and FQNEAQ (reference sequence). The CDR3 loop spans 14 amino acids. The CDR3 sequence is CASSPRTDGEKLFF. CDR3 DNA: TGTGCCAGCAGCCCTAGGACAGACGGTGAAAAACTGTTTTTT.

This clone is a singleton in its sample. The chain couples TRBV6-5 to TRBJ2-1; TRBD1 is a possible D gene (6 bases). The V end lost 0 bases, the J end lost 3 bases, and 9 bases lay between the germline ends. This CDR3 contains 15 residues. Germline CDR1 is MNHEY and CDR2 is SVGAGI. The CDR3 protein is CASSYSRGDYNEQFF. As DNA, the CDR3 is TGTGCCAGCAGTTACTCCAGGGGCGACTACAATGAGCAGTTCTTC.

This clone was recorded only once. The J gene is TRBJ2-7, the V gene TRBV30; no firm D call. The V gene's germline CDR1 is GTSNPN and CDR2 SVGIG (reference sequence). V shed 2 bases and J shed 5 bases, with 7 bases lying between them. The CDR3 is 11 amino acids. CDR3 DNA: TGTGCCTGGAGTTACAGAAACGAGCAGTACTTC. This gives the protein CAWSYRNEQYF.

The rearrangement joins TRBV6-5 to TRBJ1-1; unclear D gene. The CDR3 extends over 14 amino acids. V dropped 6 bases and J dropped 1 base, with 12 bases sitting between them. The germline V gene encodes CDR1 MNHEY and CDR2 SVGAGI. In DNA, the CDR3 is TGTGCCAGCAGACAGCCGATGCCGAACACTGAAGCTTTCTTT. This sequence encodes CASRQPMPNTEAFF.

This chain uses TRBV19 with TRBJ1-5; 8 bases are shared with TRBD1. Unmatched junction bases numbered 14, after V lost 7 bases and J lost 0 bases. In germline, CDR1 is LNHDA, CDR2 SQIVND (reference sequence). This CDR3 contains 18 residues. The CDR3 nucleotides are TGTGCCAGTACCCCAATAGTGGGGACAGGAGATAGCAATCAGCCCCAGCATTTT. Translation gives CASTPIVGTGDSNQPQHF.

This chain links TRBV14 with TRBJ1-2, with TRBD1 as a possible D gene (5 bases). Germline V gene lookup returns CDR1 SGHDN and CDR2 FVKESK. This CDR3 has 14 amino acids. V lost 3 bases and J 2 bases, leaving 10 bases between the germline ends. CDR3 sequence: CASSQVQGNYGYTF. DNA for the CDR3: TGTGCCAGCAGCCAGGTTCAGGGAAACTATGGCTACACCTTC. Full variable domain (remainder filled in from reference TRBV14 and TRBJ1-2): EAGVTQFPSHSVIEKGQTVTLRCDPISGHDNLYWYRRVMGKEIKFLLHFVKESKQDESGMPNNRFLAERTGGTYSTLKVQPAELEDSGVYFCASSQVQGNYGYTFGSGTRLTVV.

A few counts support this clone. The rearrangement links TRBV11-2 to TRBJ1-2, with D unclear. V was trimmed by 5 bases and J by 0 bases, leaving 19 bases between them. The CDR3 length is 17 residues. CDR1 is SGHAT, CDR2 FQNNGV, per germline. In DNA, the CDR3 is TGTGCCAGCAGCCCTCGTACGTGGGAGAGAGCTAACTATGGCTACACCTTC. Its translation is CASSPRTWERANYGYTF.

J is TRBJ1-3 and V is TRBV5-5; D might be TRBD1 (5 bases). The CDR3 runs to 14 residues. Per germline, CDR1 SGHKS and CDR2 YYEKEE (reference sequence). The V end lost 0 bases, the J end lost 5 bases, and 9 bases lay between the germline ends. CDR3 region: CASSLVGGRNTIYF. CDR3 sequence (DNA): TGTGCCAGCAGCTTGGTCGGGGGAAGAAACACCATATATTTT.

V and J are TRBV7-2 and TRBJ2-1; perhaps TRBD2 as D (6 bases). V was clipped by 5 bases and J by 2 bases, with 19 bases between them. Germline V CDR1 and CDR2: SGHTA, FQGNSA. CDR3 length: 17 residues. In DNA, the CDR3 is TGTGCCAGCAGCCCCGTGGTGGGAGGCCGCACCTACAATGAGCAGTTCTTC. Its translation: CASSPVVGGRTYNEQFF.

In DNA form, the CDR3 reads TGTGCCAGCAGTTTGCCCGTGGGGACAGGGGACTACAATGAGCAGTTCTTC. Translating it yields CASSLPVGTGDYNEQFF. The chain links TRBV27 to TRBJ2-1; TRBD1 aligns across 10 bases. J lost 3 bases, V lost 3 bases, and 8 bases had no gene match. Looked up from germline, CDR1 is MNHEY and CDR2 is SMNVEV (reference sequence). The CDR3 is 17 residues long.

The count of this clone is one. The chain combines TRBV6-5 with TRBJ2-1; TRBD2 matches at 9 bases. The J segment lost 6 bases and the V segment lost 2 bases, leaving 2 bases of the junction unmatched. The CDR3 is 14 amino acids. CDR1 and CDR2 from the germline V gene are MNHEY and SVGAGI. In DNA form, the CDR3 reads TGTGCCAGCAGTTACGGCGGGAGGGCCAATGAGCAGTTCTTC. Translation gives CASSYGGRANEQFF.

The CDR3 spells CASSVAPSDNQPQHF. The CDR3 nucleotides are TGTGCCAGCAGCGTAGCGCCTAGCGACAATCAGCCCCAGCATTTT. V usage is TRBV9 and J usage is TRBJ1-5; D is undetermined. Per germline, CDR1 SGDLS and CDR2 YYNGEE. Trimming pared 0 bases from V and 3 bases from J, leaving 10 bases between. The CDR3 sequence is 15 residues long. Full variable domain (missing parts from reference TRBV9 and TRBJ1-5): DSGVTQTPKHLITATGQRVTLRCSPRSGDLSVYWYQQSLDQGLQFLIQYYNGEERAKGNILERFSAQQFPDLHSELNLSSLELGDSALYFCASSVAPSDNQPQHFGDGTRLSIL.

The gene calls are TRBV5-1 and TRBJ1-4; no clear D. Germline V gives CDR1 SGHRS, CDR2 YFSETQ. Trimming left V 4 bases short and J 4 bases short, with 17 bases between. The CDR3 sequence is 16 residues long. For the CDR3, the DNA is TGCGCCAGCAGCGTGTCGGAGGTTTCTCGTAATGAAAAACTGTTTTTT. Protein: CASSVSEVSRNEKLFF.

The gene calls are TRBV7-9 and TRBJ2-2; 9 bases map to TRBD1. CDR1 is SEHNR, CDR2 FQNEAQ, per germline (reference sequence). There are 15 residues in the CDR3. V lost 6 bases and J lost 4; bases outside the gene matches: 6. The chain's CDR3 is CASSLPGQGTGELFF. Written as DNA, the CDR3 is TGTGCCAGCAGTCTTCCGGGACAGGGCACCGGGGAGCTGTTTTTT.

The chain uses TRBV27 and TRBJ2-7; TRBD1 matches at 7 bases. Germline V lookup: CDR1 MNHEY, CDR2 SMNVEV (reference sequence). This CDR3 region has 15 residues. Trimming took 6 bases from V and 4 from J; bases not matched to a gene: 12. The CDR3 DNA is TGTGCCAGCAGATGGGGACAGAGCAACAGTTACGAGCAGTACTTC. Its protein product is CASRWGQSNSYEQYF.